The next 2 T cell receptor beta chains were all read from a single sample in a study of blood T cell repertoires in COVID-19 (dated by TCRdb to the early 2020s). The library was obtained by the immunoSEQ multiplex PCR assay. As stored in TCRdb, this immuneACCESS dataset retains in-frame rearrangements with V and J assigned. A fraction of the clones does not appear; measured against another copy, unresolved V genes explain less than half of the discrepancy, and the remainder lacks a known reason. The sample table lists tens of thousands of clones, approximately 89% of them with a count of one. Around 7.2% of the sample rests with the top ten. Sample: peripheral blood. Every receptor here comes from a woman of 80 years or more with acute or convalescent COVID-19.

On this clone: One junction end does not reproduce the germline sequence, and a read error may be involved. The rearrangement uses TRBV7-7 and TRBJ2-7; 9 nucleotides match TRBD1. The CDR3 spans 13 residues. Germline V gene data show CDR1 as SSHAT and CDR2 as FNYEAQ (reference sequence). CDR3 sequence (DNA): TGTGCTAGCAGCCCGGACAGGGGCGGGGAGCAGTACTTC. It encodes CASSPDRGGEQYF.

The chain carries TRBV18 and TRBJ1-5, with 7 bases identical to TRBD1. Germline assignment: CDR1 KGHSH and CDR2 LQKENI. Trimming took 5 bases from V and 1 from J; bases not matched to a gene: 8. The CDR3 runs 16 residues. The CDR3 sequence is CASSTADRVSNQPQHF. The CDR3 region has the DNA TGTGCCAGCTCAACCGCCGACAGGGTGAGCAATCAGCCCCAGCATTTT. The full variable domain, with the rest looked up from reference TRBV18 and TRBJ1-5, is NAGVMQNPRHLVRRRGQEARLRCSPMKGHSHVYWYRQLPEEGLKFMVYLQKENIIDESGMPKERFSAEFPKEGPSILRIQQVVRGDSAAYFCASSTADRVSNQPQHFGDGTRLSIL.